A selection of T cell receptor beta chains follows, all from one sample in a study of blood T cell repertoires in COVID-19. This table comes from immunoSEQ multiplex PCR, and its TCRdb copy is limited to in-frame clones, with some not included. The data contain about 330,000 clones, roughly 90% of them seen just once; the ten biggest clones take up around 18%. Sequencing was carried out using PBMCs or T cells enriched from blood (not recorded which). Receptors originate from a woman aged 25 to 39 who had recovered from COVID-19. Both conserved end residues are part of each CDR3. A D gene is named only where the DNA matches it firmly. Where a row states a size, it is once, few, many or the class of an expanded clone; other rows omit it.

V gene,clone size,J gene,D gene,CDR3 DNA,CDR3 protein
TRBV7-3,-,TRBJ2-1,-,TGTGCCAGCAGCCCCACAGGGCCTAGCTCCTACAATGAGCAGTTCTTC,CASSPTGPSSYNEQFF
TRBV5-6,-,TRBJ2-3,-,TGTGCCAGCAGCTTGGCGACAGGCACAGATACGCAGTATTTT,CASSLATGTDTQYF
TRBV28,-,TRBJ1-1,-,TGTGCCAGCACCGCCGTTGGAGGCGTCACTGAAGCTTTCTTT,CASTAVGGVTEAFF
TRBV5-8,once,TRBJ1-3,TRBD1,TGTGCCAGCAGACGGACAGGGTTTTACCCCAGTGTCTCTGGAAACACCATATATTTT,CASRRTGFYPSVSGNTIYF
TRBV5-3,-,TRBJ1-4,-,TGTGCCAGAAGTCCCACCCCCGGGAACGCCGACTCTAATGAAAAACTGTTTTTT,CARSPTPGNADSNEKLFF
TRBV5-1,-,TRBJ2-7,TRBD2,TGCGCCAGCAGCCCCGGAGTTAGCGGGGGGGTTTCCTACGAGCAGTACTTC,CASSPGVSGGVSYEQYF
TRBV28,-,TRBJ1-1,TRBD1,TGTGCCAGCAGTTTTCTTACAGGGGGCATCACTGAAGCTTTCTTT,CASSFLTGGITEAFF
TRBV3-1/TRBV3-2,-,TRBJ1-2,-,TGTGCCAGCAGCCAAGATTGGAGAAATTACGGCGGCTACACCTTC,CASSQDWRNYGGYTF
TRBV19,-,TRBJ2-1,-,TGTGCCAGTAGTATAGGGTTTCGACAGGCGTTCATCCATGAGCAGTTCTTC,CASSIGFRQAFIHEQFF
TRBV3-1/TRBV3-2,-,TRBJ2-3,TRBD2,TGTGCCAGCGGGCTAGCGGGAGGAGATACGCAGTATTTT,CASGLAGGDTQYF
TRBV15,few,TRBJ2-7,-,TGTGCCACCAGCAGAGATCAGGGGCACGAGCAGTACTTC,CATSRDQGHEQYF
TRBV4-2,-,TRBJ2-3,TRBD2,TGTGCCAGCAGCCAAGATGGGGGGGGAACCCCAACAGATACGCAGTATTTT,CASSQDGGGTPTDTQYF
TRBV24-1,-,TRBJ2-5,-,TGTGCCACCAGTGATTTTGGCAGGGCGGGACAAGAGACCCAGTACTTC,CATSDFGRAGQETQYF
TRBV18,-,TRBJ1-2,-,TGTGCCAGCTCCCAGGGGAGGGCCTATGGCTACACCTTC,CASSQGRAYGYTF
TRBV11-3,-,TRBJ2-7,TRBD1,TGTGCCAGCAGCTCGGACAGGGTAGCAACCGAGCAGTACTTC,CASSSDRVATEQYF
TRBV6-1,-,TRBJ2-7,TRBD2,TGTGCCAGCAGTGAAGGGGGGGGCTCCTACGAGCAGTACTTC,CASSEGGGSYEQYF
TRBV5-6,-,TRBJ2-7,TRBD1,TGTGCCAGCACCAAGACGACAGGGGCTGACTACGAGCAGTACTTC,CASTKTTGADYEQYF
TRBV5-8,-,TRBJ1-1,-,TGTGCCAGCAGCTTTATTGCGGGCTCCTCAAACACTGAAGCTTTCTTT,CASSFIAGSSNTEAFF
TRBV30,-,TRBJ1-3,-,TGTGCCTGGAGTATCGGGACACCGGCTGGAAACACCATATATTTT,CAWSIGTPAGNTIYF
TRBV5-1,-,TRBJ1-6,TRBD1,TGCGCCAGCAGCTCGACGGGACAGATAAATAATTCACCCCTCCACTTT,CASSSTGQINNSPLHF
TRBV6-5,-,TRBJ2-2,-,TGTGCCAGCAGTTACTCTAATCAGGAGGGTGCCGGGGAGCTGTTTTTT,CASSYSNQEGAGELFF
TRBV6-5,-,TRBJ2-2,-,TGTGCCAGCAGGGGCGGGACGGCGAACACCGGGGAGCTGTTTTTT,CASRGGTANTGELFF
TRBV18,-,TRBJ2-5,TRBD1,TGTGCCAGCTCACCGCGACAGGGGAAGTTGGAGACCCAGTACTTC,CASSPRQGKLETQYF
TRBV5-6,-,TRBJ2-2,TRBD2,TGTGCCAGCAACCGTGGGGGGGAGGCCGGGGAGCTGTTTTTT,CASNRGGEAGELFF
TRBV28,-,TRBJ1-1,-,TGTGCCAGCAGTACTCCGGGACTTTTGACTGAAGCTTTCTTT,CASSTPGLLTEAFF
TRBV19,-,TRBJ2-7,TRBD2,TGTGCCAGTAGTATTGGGGTTAGCGGGAGAGGAGAGCAGTACTTC,CASSIGVSGRGEQYF
TRBV18,-,TRBJ1-1,TRBD1,TGTGCCAGCTCCCGACGAGGGACAGCACTAATGAACACTGAAGCTTTCTTT,CASSRRGTALMNTEAFF
TRBV4-1,-,TRBJ1-5,-,TGCGCCAGCAGCCAAGTGCAGGGTAAACAGCCCCAGCATTTT,CASSQVQGKQPQHF
TRBV5-1,-,TRBJ2-1,TRBD2,TGCGCCAGCAGCTTTCGGCTAGCGGGGGTCAATGAGCAGTTCTTC,CASSFRLAGVNEQFF
TRBV24-1,-,TRBJ2-3,-,TGTGCCACCAGTGCCCCACAGAGCACAGATACGCAGTATTTT,CATSAPQSTDTQYF
TRBV4-1,-,TRBJ1-6,-,TGCGCCAGCAGCCAAGGGGACAACCGAAATTCACCCCTCCACTTT,CASSQGDNRNSPLHF
TRBV30,-,TRBJ2-5,TRBD1,TGTGCCAGAAGCCGGGACAGGGCCGAGACCCAGTACTTC,CARSRDRAETQYF
TRBV7-8,-,TRBJ2-1,-,TGTGCCAGCAGCCTCAGGACTCGCGGTAATGAGCAGTTCTTC,CASSLRTRGNEQFF
TRBV7-2,-,TRBJ1-2,-,TGTGCCAGCAGCTTAATGGACACGGCGTATGGCTACACCTTC,CASSLMDTAYGYTF
TRBV4-3,-,TRBJ2-5,TRBD2,TGCGCCAGCAGCCAACTGGGACTAGGACTTGGAGGGACCCAGTACTTC,CASSQLGLGLGGTQYF
TRBV9,-,TRBJ2-7,-,TGTGCCAGCAGCGTAGGGGACACCAGTCATGAGCAGTACTTC,CASSVGDTSHEQYF
TRBV28,-,TRBJ2-7,-,TGTGCCAGCAGTGCCCGGGAGTCCGACGAGCAGTACTTC,CASSARESDEQYF
TRBV7-9,-,TRBJ2-1,-,TGTGCCTCCAAGCAGGGCGGAGCCTACAATGAGCAGTTCTTC,CASKQGGAYNEQFF
TRBV6-1,-,TRBJ2-7,TRBD2,TGTGCCAGCAGTGAATCTAGCGGGATCGACGAGCAGTACTTC,CASSESSGIDEQYF
TRBV5-1,-,TRBJ1-6,TRBD1,TGCGCCAGCAGCATAGGGACAGCTATTGCTTCACCCCTCCACTTT,CASSIGTAIASPLHF
TRBV7-3,-,TRBJ2-5,-,TGTGCCAGCAGCTTACGTGGACACAGGGCCCAGTACTTC,CASSLRGHRAQYF
TRBV7-2,-,TRBJ2-3,TRBD1,TGTGCCAGCAGCCCGTTCCCCCCGGGACAGGGATTCCGCACAGATACGCAGTATTTT,CASSPFPPGQGFRTDTQYF
TRBV4-3,many,TRBJ1-5,TRBD1,TGCGCCAGCTCCCGGGACAGGGAACAGCCCCAGCATTTT,CASSRDREQPQHF
TRBV7-3,-,TRBJ2-1,-,TGTGCCAGCAGCCCAAACCCAATAGACAATGAGCAGTTCTTC,CASSPNPIDNEQFF
TRBV4-1,-,TRBJ1-4,-,TGCGCCAGCAGCCAATTAAAATCGGAAAAACTGTTTTTT,CASSQLKSEKLFF
TRBV5-5,-,TRBJ1-1,TRBD1,TGTGCCAGCAGCTTGGGGGGGACAGTCCTAAACACTGAAGCTTTCTTT,CASSLGGTVLNTEAFF
TRBV5-6,once,TRBJ2-1,-,TGTGCCAGCAGCTCAGGGAATGAGCAGTTCTTC,CASSSGNEQFF
TRBV9,-,TRBJ2-7,-,TGTGCCAGCAGCGTAGACGGCAGGGTAATGGAGCAGTACTTC,CASSVDGRVMEQYF
TRBV7-3,-,TRBJ1-1,TRBD1,TGTGCCAGCAGCTTAGGGTTTTCGACAGGGGAGGCTTTCTTT,CASSLGFSTGEAFF
TRBV4-1,once,TRBJ1-4,-,TGCGCCAGCAGCCACCTTTTGGGGACAAATGAAAAACTGTTTTTT,CASSHLLGTNEKLFF
TRBV6-5,-,TRBJ1-2,-,TGTGCCAGCAGTTACTCTGCGGGCCAAGACTATGGCTACACCTTC,CASSYSAGQDYGYTF
TRBV11-3,-,TRBJ1-1,-,TGTGCCAGCAGCTTAGATACAGAAAGCACTGAAGCTTTCTTT,CASSLDTESTEAFF
TRBV30,-,TRBJ2-7,-,TGTGCCTGGAGTGAAGGGGTTAGGCAGGGGGGATACGAGCAGTACTTC,CAWSEGVRQGGYEQYF